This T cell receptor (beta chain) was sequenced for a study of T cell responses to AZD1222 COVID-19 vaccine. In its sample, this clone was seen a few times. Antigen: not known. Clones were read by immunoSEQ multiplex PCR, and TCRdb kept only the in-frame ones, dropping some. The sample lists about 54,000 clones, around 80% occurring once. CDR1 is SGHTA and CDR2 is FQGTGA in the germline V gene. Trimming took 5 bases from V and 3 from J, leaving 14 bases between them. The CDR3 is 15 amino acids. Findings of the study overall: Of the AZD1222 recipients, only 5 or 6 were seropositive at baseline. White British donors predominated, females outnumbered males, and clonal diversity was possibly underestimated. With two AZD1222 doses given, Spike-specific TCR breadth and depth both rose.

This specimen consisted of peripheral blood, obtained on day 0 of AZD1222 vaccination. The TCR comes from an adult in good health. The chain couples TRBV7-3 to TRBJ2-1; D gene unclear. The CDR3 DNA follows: TGTGCCAGCAGCCCGGACCTCTCCCTCTACAATGAGCAGTTCTTC. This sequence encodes CASSPDLSLYNEQFF.